The next 23 T cell receptor beta chains were all read from a single sample in a study of T cells in localized non-small cell lung cancer. The assay was immunoSEQ multiplex PCR, and TCRdb's table has in-frame clones only and misses some. This table has tens of thousands of clones, roughly 90% appearing once. The input for sequencing was peripheral blood, taken before any cancer treatment. The receptor source for this set is a male donor aged 60 or over with stage III squamous cell lung carcinoma.

This chain joins TRBV18 and TRBJ2-2; D unclear. The V and J ends lost 0 bases and 6 bases respectively, with 14 bases between them. Germline V gene sequence: CDR1 KGHSH, CDR2 LQKENI. CDR3 length: 16 residues. The CDR3 region is CASSPPRQSLPGELFF. CDR3 in DNA: TGTGCCAGCTCACCACCGCGGCAATCTCTCCCCGGGGAGCTGTTTTTT.

The gene calls are TRBV7-2 and TRBJ1-1; 7 positions agree with TRBD1. This CDR3 spans 15 amino acids. Trimming at V came to 0 bases and at J to 4 bases, leaving 5 bases not matched to a gene. The germline V gene has CDR1 SGHTA and CDR2 FQGNSA. The CDR3 bases are TGTGCCAGCAGCTTAGCGCACAGGGGAGGCACTGAAGCTTTCTTT. Its translation: CASSLAHRGGTEAFF.

This chain connects TRBV5-1 to TRBJ2-1; 9 positions agree with TRBD1. Germline V gene sequence: CDR1 SGHRS, CDR2 YFSETQ. The J segment lost 7 bases and the V segment lost 5 bases, leaving 22 bases of the junction unmatched. The CDR3 extends over 19 amino acids. This CDR3 is CASRVLPGGPGQGRNEQFF. CDR3 coding DNA: TGCGCCAGCAGGGTGCTTCCGGGGGGACCGGGACAGGGTAGGAATGAGCAGTTCTTC.

The gene calls are TRBV6-1 and TRBJ1-4; D might be TRBD1 (6 bases). Germline CDR1 is MNHNS and CDR2 is SASEGT. The CDR3 spans 15 residues. Trimming removed 1 base from V and 7 bases from J, with 13 bases in between. This CDR3 reads CASSEEQGGGEKLFF. For the CDR3, the DNA is TGTGCCAGCAGTGAAGAACAGGGCGGGGGTGAAAAACTGTTTTTT.

V and J are TRBV6-6 and TRBJ1-3, with a tentative D call TRBD1 (6 bases). Per the germline V gene, CDR1 is MNHNY and CDR2 is SVGAGI (reference sequence). The CDR3 runs to 14 residues. V was clipped by 10 bases and J by 0 bases, with 13 bases between them. CDR3 nucleotides: TGTGCCACCAGGGGACGGTACTCTGGAAACACCATATATTTT. Its protein is CATRGRYSGNTIYF.

J is TRBJ2-3 and V is TRBV27; D gene unclear. The CDR3 runs to 14 residues. The germline CDR1 and CDR2 sequences are MNHEY and SMNVEV (reference sequence). Between the trimmed V and J ends, which lost 5 bases and 6 bases, there was a span of 15 bases. CDR3 amino acids: CASSPIWRPDTQYF. In nucleotides, the CDR3 is TGTGCCAGCAGTCCCATCTGGCGGCCCGATACGCAGTATTTT.

This clone showed up just a few times. The gene calls are TRBV20-1 and TRBJ2-3; D not certain. Germline CDR1 DFQATT, CDR2 SNEGSKA (reference sequence). CDR3 length: 11 amino acids. Trimming cost V 1 base and J 5 bases, with 4 bases left between them. The CDR3 loop reads CSARAVDTQYF. DNA of the CDR3: TGCAGTGCTAGAGCGGTAGATACGCAGTATTTT.

This clone is a singleton in its sample. The rearrangement uses TRBV27 and TRBJ2-5; 13 nucleotides match TRBD2. Germline lookup yields CDR1 MNHEY and CDR2 SMNVEV (reference sequence). CDR3 length: 17 residues. Trimming cost V 5 bases and J 3 bases; bases outside gene matches: 9. In DNA form, the CDR3 reads TGTGCCAGCAGTGCCGCGGGACTAGCGGGAAGGAAAGAGACCCAGTACTTC. This sequence encodes CASSAAGLAGRKETQYF.

The rearrangement joins TRBV5-6 to TRBJ1-2; D unresolved. Germline CDR1 SGHDT, CDR2 YYEEEE. The CDR3 sequence is 15 residues long. V was pared by 4 bases and J by 4 bases, with 17 bases between. CDR3: CASSPLPQAGYGYTF. The CDR3 DNA is TGTGCCAGCAGCCCCCTCCCGCAAGCAGGCTATGGCTACACCTTC.

The chain carries TRBV19 and TRBJ1-5, with a weak D call TRBD1 (6 bases). Germline V gene lookup returns CDR1 LNHDA and CDR2 SQIVND (reference sequence). CDR3 length equals 16 residues. V gave up 3 bases and J gave up 1 base, with 13 bases separating them. The DNA for the CDR3 is TGTGCCAGTAGTATTGATTCGGGACACAGCAATCAGCCCCAGCATTTT. This translates into CASSIDSGHSNQPQHF.

This clone appeared a few times. This chain uses TRBV28 with TRBJ2-7; unclear D gene. CDR3 length equals 11 residues. Germline V gene data show CDR1 as MDHEN and CDR2 as SYDVKM. V lost 6 bases, J lost 3 bases, and 6 bases lay in between. The CDR3: CASRQNYEQYF. The CDR3 DNA follows: TGTGCCAGCAGACAGAACTACGAGCAGTACTTC.

J is TRBJ1-1 and V is TRBV4-3; 11 positions match TRBD1. V gave up 3 bases and J gave up 6 bases; unmatched junction bases: 3. CDR1 and CDR2 from the germline V gene are LGHNA and YSLEER. The CDR3 extends over 14 amino acids. The CDR3 reads CASSQWTGGPEAFF. The CDR3 nucleotides read TGCGCCAGCAGCCAGTGGACAGGGGGCCCTGAAGCTTTCTTT.

This clone was counted between two and nine times. This sequence joins TRBV5-4 and TRBJ1-1; 9 positions agree with TRBD1. J gave up 1 base and V 4 bases, and 5 bases lay outside the gene matches. Germline CDR1 is SGHNT and CDR2 is YYREEE (reference sequence). The CDR3 consists of 15 residues. The CDR3 spells CASSERTGENTEAFF. The DNA for the CDR3 is TGTGCCAGCAGCGAACGGACAGGGGAGAACACTGAAGCTTTCTTT. The full variable domain, with the rest looked up from reference TRBV5-4 and TRBJ1-1, is ETGVTQSPTHLIKTRGQQVTLRCSSQSGHNTVSWYQQALGQGPQFIFQYYREEENGRGNFPPRFSGLQFPNYSSELNVNALELDDSALYLCASSERTGENTEAFFGQGTRLTVV.

This clone was detected once. V usage is TRBV7-2 and J usage is TRBJ1-2; D unclear. Germline V gives CDR1 SGHTA, CDR2 FQGNSA. The CDR3 is 14 residues long. V shed 2 bases and J shed 7 bases, with 14 bases lying between them. This CDR3 is CASSLYLVGSGYTF. DNA for the CDR3: TGTGCCAGCAGCTTATATCTGGTGGGATCTGGCTACACCTTC.

The chain uses TRBV30 and TRBJ1-5, with D unresolved. Looked up from germline, CDR1 is GTSNPN and CDR2 is SVGIG (reference sequence). V lost 3 bases to trimming and J lost 4 bases, with 10 bases between them. The CDR3 has 13 amino acids. In DNA form, the CDR3 reads TGTGCCTGGAGCCAAGGGCGGAATCAGCCCCAGCATTTT. This codes for CAWSQGRNQPQHF.

The chain combines TRBV29-1 with TRBJ2-7, with a weak D call TRBD2 (6 bases). Germline CDR1 and CDR2: SQVTM and ANQGSEA. Trimming removed 4 bases at V and 3 bases at J, with 7 bases between. This CDR3 region has 11 residues. The CDR3 protein is CSVGEDYEQYF. The DNA for the CDR3 is TGCAGCGTTGGGGAGGACTACGAGCAGTACTTC.

The V call is TRBV5-1, the J call TRBJ1-2; D may be TRBD1 (5 bases). The CDR3 spans 14 residues. Trimming stripped 0 bases from V and 4 bases from J, with 10 bases between. CDR1 SGHRS and CDR2 YFSETQ come from the germline V gene. CDR3 sequence: CASSLAQGGYGYTF. The DNA of the CDR3 is TGCGCCAGCAGCTTGGCGCAGGGAGGCTATGGCTACACCTTC.

This clone showed up just once. The chain has TRBV5-4 and TRBJ1-2; maybe TRBD1 (5 bases). The CDR3 consists of 12 residues. Trimming pared 5 bases from V and 5 bases from J, leaving 10 bases between. Looked up from germline, CDR1 is SGHNT and CDR2 is YYREEE (reference sequence). CDR3 coding DNA: TGTGCCAGCAGAACGGGGCTATATGGCTACACCTTC. It is translated as CASRTGLYGYTF.

This clone was seen repeatedly, ten times or more. The V gene is TRBV7-6, the J gene TRBJ2-2, with TRBD2 as a possible D gene (6 bases). V was trimmed by 2 bases and J by 5 bases, leaving 21 bases between them. The CDR3 contains 18 residues. The germline CDR1 and CDR2 sequences are SGHVS and FNYEAQ. The CDR3 region is CASSLSPAGGEITGELFF. For the CDR3, the DNA is TGTGCCAGCAGCTTAAGTCCAGCGGGCGGGGAAATTACCGGGGAGCTGTTTTTT.

The chain uses TRBV18 and TRBJ1-1; D unresolved. Germline loops: CDR1 KGHSH, CDR2 LQKENI. Trimming pared 0 bases from V and 10 bases from J, leaving 9 bases between. The CDR3 consists of 12 residues. CDR3 DNA sequence: TGTGCCAGCTCACCACCGCAGGAAAGAGCTTTCTTT. Encoded protein: CASSPPQERAFF.

The chain couples TRBV19 to TRBJ1-5; D is unclear. Germline V gene sequence: CDR1 LNHDA, CDR2 SQIVND (reference sequence). The CDR3 sequence is 13 residues long. Trimming pared 6 bases from V and 7 bases from J, leaving 13 bases between. CDR3 residues: CASRTGPAQPQHF. For the CDR3, the DNA is TGTGCCAGTAGAACCGGCCCGGCCCAGCCCCAGCATTTT.

This chain links TRBV27 with TRBJ1-1; tentative D call: TRBD1 (6 bases). Trimming took off 8 bases at V and 4 bases at J, with 14 bases between the two ends. The CDR3 covers 13 residues. Per germline, CDR1 MNHEY and CDR2 SMNVEV (reference sequence). CDR3 nucleotides: TGTGCCAGCGGGGGGCGACGGACCACTGAAGCTTTCTTT. Residues: CASGGRRTTEAFF.

The V and J genes are TRBV21-1 and TRBJ2-3; the listed D gene, TRBD1, was not tested against the DNA. TRBV21-1 is annotated as a pseudogene. CDR3 length: 15 residues. CDR3 in DNA: TGTGCCAGCAGACTAACAGGGAAAAGCACAGATACGCAGTATTTT. Protein sequence: CASRLTGKSTDTQYF.